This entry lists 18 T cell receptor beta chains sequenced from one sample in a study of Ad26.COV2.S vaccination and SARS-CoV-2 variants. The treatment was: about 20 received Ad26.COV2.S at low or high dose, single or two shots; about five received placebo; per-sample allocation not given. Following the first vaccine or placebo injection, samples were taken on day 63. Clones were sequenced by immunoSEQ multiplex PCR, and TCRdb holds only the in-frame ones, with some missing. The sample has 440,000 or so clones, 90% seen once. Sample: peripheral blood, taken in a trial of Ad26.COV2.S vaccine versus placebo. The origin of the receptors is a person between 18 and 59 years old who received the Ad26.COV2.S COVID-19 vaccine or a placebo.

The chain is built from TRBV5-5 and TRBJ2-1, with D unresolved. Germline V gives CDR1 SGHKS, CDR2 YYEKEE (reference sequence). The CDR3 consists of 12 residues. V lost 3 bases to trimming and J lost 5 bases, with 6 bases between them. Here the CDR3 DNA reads TGTGCCAGCAGCTCGAGTAACAATGAGCAGTTCTTC. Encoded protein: CASSSSNNEQFF.

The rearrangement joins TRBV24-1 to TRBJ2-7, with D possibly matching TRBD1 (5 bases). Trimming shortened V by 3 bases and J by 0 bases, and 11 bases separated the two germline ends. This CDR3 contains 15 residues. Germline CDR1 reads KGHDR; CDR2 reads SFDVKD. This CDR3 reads CATSDTTGVSYEQYF. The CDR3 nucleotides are TGTGCCACCAGTGATACCACAGGAGTCTCCTACGAGCAGTACTTC.

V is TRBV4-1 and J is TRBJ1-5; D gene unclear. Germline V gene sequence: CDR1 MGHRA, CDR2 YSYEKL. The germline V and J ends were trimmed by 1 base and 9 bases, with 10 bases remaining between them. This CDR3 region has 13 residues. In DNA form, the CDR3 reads TGCGCCAGCAGCCAAGTGGCCACGCTGCCCCAGCATTTT. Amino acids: CASSQVATLPQHF.

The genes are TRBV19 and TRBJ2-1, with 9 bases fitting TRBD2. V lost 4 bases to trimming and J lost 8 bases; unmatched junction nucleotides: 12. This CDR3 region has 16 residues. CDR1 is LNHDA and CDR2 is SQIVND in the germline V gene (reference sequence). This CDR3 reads CASSSQAGTSFHEQFF. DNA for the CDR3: TGTGCCAGTAGTAGCCAGGCCGGGACTAGCTTCCATGAGCAGTTCTTC.

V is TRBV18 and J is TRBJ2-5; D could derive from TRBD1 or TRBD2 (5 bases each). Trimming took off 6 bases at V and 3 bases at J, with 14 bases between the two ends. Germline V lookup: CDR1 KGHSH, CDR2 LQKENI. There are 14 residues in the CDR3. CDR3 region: CASSPPEGKETQYF. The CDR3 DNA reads TGTGCCAGCTCCCCCCCCGAGGGGAAAGAGACCCAGTACTTC.

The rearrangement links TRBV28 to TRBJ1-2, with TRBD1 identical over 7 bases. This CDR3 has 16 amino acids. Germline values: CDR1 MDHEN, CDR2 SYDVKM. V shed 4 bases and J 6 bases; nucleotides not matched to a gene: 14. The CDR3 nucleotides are TGTGCCAGCAGTTCCGGACAGGCCCAGATTTGGAATGGCTACACCTTC. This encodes CASSSGQAQIWNGYTF.

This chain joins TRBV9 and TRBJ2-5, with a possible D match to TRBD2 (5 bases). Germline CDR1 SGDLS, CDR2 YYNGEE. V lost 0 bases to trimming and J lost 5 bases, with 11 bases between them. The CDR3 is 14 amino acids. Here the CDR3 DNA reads TGTGCCAGCAGCGTAGGGGAGTTTAGTGAGACCCAGTACTTC. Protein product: CASSVGEFSETQYF. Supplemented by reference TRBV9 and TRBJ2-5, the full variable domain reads DSGVTQTPKHLITATGQRVTLRCSPRSGDLSVYWYQQSLDQGLQFLIQYYNGEERAKGNILERFSAQQFPDLHSELNLSSLELGDSALYFCASSVGEFSETQYFGPGTRLLVL.

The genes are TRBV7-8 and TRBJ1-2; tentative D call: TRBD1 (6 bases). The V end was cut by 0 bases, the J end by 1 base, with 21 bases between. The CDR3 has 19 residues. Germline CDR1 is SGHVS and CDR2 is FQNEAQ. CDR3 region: CASSLAIYTPQDSNYGYTF. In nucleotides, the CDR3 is TGTGCCAGCAGCTTAGCCATCTATACACCCCAGGACAGTAACTATGGCTACACCTTC. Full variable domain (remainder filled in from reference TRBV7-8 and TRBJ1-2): GAGVSQSPRYKVAKRGQDVALRCDPISGHVSLFWYQQALGQGPEFLTYFQNEAQLDKSGLPSDRFFAERPEGSVSTLKIQRTQQEDSAVYLCASSLAIYTPQDSNYGYTFGSGTRLTVV.

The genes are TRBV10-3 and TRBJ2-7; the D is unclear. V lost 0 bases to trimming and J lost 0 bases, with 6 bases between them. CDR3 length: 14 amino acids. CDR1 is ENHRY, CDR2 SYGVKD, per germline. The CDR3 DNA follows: TGTGCCATCAGTGAGTCGTTCTCCTCCTACGAGCAGTACTTC. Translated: CAISESFSSYEQYF.

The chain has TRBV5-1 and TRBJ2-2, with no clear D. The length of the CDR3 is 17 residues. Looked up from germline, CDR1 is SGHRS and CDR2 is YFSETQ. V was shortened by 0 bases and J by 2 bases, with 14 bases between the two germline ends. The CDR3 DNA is TGCGCCAGCAGCTTGGAGAGGCAACGGGCAAACACCGGGGAGCTGTTTTTT. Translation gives CASSLERQRANTGELFF. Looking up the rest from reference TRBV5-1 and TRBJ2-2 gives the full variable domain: KAGVTQTPRYLIKTRGQQVTLSCSPISGHRSVSWYQQTPGQGLQFLFEYFSETQRNKGNFPGRFSGRQFSNSRSEMNVSTLELGDSALYLCASSLERQRANTGELFFGEGSRLTVL.

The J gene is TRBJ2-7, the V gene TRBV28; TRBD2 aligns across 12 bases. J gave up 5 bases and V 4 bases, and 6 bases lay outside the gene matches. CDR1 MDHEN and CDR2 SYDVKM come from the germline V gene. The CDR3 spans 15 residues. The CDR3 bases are TGTGCCAGCAGTTCTCGGACTAGCGGGAACCACGAGCAGTACTTC. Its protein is CASSSRTSGNHEQYF.

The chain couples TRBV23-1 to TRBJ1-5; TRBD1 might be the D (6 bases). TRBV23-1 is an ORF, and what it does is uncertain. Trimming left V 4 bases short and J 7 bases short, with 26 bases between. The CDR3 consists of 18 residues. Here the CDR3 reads CASSLPPGCTGRKQPQHF. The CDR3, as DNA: TGCGCCAGCAGTCTTCCCCCCGGCTGCACAGGGAGAAAACAGCCCCAGCATTTT.

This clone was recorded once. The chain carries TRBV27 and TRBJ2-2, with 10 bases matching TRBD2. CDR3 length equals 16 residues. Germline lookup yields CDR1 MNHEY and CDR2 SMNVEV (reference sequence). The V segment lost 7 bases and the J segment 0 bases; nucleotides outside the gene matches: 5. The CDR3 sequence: CASTLAGASNTGELFF. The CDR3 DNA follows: TGTGCCAGCACCCTAGCGGGGGCCTCGAACACCGGGGAGCTGTTTTTT.

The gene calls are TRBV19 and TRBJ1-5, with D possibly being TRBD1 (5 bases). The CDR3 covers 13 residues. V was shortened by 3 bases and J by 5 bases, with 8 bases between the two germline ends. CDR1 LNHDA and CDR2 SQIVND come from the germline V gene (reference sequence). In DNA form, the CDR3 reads TGTGCCAGTAGTATGGCAGGGTATCAGCCCCAGCATTTT. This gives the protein CASSMAGYQPQHF.

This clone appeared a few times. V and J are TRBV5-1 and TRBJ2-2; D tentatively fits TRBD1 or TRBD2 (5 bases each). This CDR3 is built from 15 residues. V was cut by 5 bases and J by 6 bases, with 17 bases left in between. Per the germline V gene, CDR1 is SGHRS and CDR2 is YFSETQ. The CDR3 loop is CASRPPGGGPGELFF. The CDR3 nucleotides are TGCGCCAGCAGACCCCCGGGTGGGGGTCCCGGGGAGCTGTTTTTT. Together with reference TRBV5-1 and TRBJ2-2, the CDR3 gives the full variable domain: KAGVTQTPRYLIKTRGQQVTLSCSPISGHRSVSWYQQTPGQGLQFLFEYFSETQRNKGNFPGRFSGRQFSNSRSEMNVSTLELGDSALYLCASRPPGGGPGELFFGEGSRLTVL.

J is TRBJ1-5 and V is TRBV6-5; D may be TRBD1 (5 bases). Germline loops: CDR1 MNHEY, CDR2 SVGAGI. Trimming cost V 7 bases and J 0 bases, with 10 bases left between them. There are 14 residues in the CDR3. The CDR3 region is CASTGGDSNQPQHF. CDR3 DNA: TGTGCCAGCACGGGGGGGGATAGCAATCAGCCCCAGCATTTT.

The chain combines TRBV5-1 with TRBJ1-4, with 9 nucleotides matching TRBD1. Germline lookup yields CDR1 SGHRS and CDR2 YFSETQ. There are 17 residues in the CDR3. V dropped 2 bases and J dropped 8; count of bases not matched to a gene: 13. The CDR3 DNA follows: TGCGCCAGCAGCTTACGAGACAGGGGGGTCTATAGGGAAAAACTGTTTTTT. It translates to CASSLRDRGVYREKLFF.

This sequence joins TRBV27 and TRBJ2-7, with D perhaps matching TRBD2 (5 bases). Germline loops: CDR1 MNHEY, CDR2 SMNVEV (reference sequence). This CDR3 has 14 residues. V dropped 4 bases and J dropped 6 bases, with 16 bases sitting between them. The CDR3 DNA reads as TGTGCCAGCAGTTCCCCACTTGACTATTCCGAGCAGTACTTC. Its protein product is CASSSPLDYSEQYF.